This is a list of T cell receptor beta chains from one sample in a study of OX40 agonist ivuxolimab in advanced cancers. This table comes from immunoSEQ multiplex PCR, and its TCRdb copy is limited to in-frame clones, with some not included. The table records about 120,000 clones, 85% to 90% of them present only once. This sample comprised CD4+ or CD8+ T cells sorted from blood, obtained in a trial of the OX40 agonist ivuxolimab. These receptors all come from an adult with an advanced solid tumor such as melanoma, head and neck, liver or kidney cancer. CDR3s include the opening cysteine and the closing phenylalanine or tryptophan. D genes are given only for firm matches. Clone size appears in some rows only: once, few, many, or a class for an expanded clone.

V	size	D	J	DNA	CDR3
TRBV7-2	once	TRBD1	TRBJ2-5	TGTGCCAGCAGCCCCGGACAGGGGGCGGAGACCCAGTACTTC	CASSPGQGAETQYF
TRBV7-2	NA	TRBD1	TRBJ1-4	TGTGCCAGCAGCCTAAGGACAGGGGTGGTTGAAAAACTGTTTTTT	CASSLRTGVVEKLFF
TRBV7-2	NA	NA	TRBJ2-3	TGTGCCAGCAGCTTAGGCGGGATCTCAGATACGCAGTATTTT	CASSLGGISDTQYF
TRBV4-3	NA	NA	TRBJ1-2	TGCGCCAGCAGTCCGTACAGGACTCTTAACTATGGCTACACCTTC	CASSPYRTLNYGYTF
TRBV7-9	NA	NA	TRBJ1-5	TGTGCCAGCAGCTTAGAGGGGTGGCGTCAGCCCCAGCATTTT	CASSLEGWRQPQHF
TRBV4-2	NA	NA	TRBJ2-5	TGTGCCAGCAGCCAAGATTTGGCGGAAGAGACCCAGTACTTC	CASSQDLAEETQYF
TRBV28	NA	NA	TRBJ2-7	TGTGCCAGCAGTTTGTTGGGGGCGACCGCGCTGACCTACGAGCAGTACTTC	CASSLLGATALTYEQYF
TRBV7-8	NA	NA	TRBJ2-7	TGTGCCAGCAGTTCCCGCAAGGGCCTCGAGCAGTACTTC	CASSSRKGLEQYF
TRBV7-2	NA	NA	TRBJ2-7	TGTGCCAGCAGCTTGACGACGGATAGCTCCTACGAGCAGTACTTC	CASSLTTDSSYEQYF
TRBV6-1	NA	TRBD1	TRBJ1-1	TGTGCCAGCATCATGAACATCGACAGGGGAGCAACTTTCTTT	CASIMNIDRGATFF
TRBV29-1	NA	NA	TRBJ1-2	TGCAGCGTTGAATTTTGGACCCAATCGGATGGCTACACCTTC	CSVEFWTQSDGYTF
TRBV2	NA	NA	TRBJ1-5	TGTGCCAGCAGTTCCAGAGGGGATCAAATGCGGCCCCAGCATTTT	CASSSRGDQMRPQHF
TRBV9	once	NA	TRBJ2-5	TGTGCCAGCAGCTCCGGCGGGCTAGCCGGGGAGACCCAGTACTTC	CASSSGGLAGETQYF
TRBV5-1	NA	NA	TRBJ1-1	TGCGCCAGCAGCCGCTCCCAGCAAAGAAACACTGAAGCTTTCTTT	CASSRSQQRNTEAFF
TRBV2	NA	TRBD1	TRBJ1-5	TGTGCCAGCAGTGAATGGGACAGGGTAGGAGAGCCCCAGCATTTT	CASSEWDRVGEPQHF
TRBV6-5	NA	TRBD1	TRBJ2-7	TGTGCCAGCAGTGACCGGGACAGCTCCTACGAGCAGTACTTC	CASSDRDSSYEQYF
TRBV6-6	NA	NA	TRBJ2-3	TGTGCCAGCAGTTACATGCAGGGAACAGATACGCAGTATTTT	CASSYMQGTDTQYF
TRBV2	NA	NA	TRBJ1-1	TGTGCCAGCAGTGAAGGACGGAACACTGAAGCTTTCTTT	CASSEGRNTEAFF
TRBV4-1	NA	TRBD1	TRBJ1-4	TGCGCCAGCAGCCTAGAGGACAGGGGACCGGCAACTAATGAAAAACTGTTTTTT	CASSLEDRGPATNEKLFF
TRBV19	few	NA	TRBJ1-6	TGTGCCAGTAGTACGCCTTGGAATAATTCACCCCTCCACTTT	CASSTPWNNSPLHF
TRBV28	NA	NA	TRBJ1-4	TGTGCCAGCAGTTCCACCAGTCGGGGGGCGCCTGAAAAACTGTTTTTT	CASSSTSRGAPEKLFF
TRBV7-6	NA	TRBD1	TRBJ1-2	TGTGCCAGCAGCCAACAGGGACAGGGGGCCTATGGCTACACCTTC	CASSQQGQGAYGYTF
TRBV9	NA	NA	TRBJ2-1	TGTGCCAGCAGCTCCTCTCAGGGGTCTTACAATGAGCAGTTCTTC	CASSSSQGSYNEQFF
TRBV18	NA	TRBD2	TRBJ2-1	TGTGCCAGCTCACCACCCGGCTCAAGCGGGGGCCGCTACAATGAGCAGTTCTTC	CASSPPGSSGGRYNEQFF
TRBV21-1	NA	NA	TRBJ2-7	TGTGCCAGCAGCAAACGGGACGTCATGGGGTACGAGCAGTACTTC	CASSKRDVMGYEQYF
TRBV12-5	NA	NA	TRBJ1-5	TGTGCTAGTGCCGCGTGGGGTGGGAGCAATCAGCCCCAGCATTTT	CASAAWGGSNQPQHF
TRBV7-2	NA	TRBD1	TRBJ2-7	TGTGCCAGCAGCGTATTACAGGGGGCGCTTTACGAGCAGTACTTC	CASSVLQGALYEQYF
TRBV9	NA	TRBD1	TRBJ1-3	TGTGCCAGCAGCTTCAACCCCTCTCGGACAGGTAGCTCTGGAAACACCATATATTTT	CASSFNPSRTGSSGNTIYF